This T cell receptor beta chain was captured by sequencing in a study of spatial heterogeneity in lung cancer (dated by TCRdb to about 2019). About the full investigation: Beta-chain transcripts were consistently detected in greater numbers than alpha-chain transcripts, which likely reflects a higher abundance of beta-chain transcripts. At surgery, 220 tumor regions, 64 matched nontumor lung samples and 56 PBMC samples were TCR-sequenced for both alpha and beta chains. In the raw uncorrected reads, each unique combination of TCR and UMI appeared more than ten times on average. Nonsynonymous mutation counts, determined by whole-exome sequencing of tumor tissue, were related to features of the TCR repertoire. In non-small cell lung cancer, the study made a quantitative comparison of TCR alpha and beta repertoires among multiple tumor regions, matched nontumor lung and blood.

Taken from the germline V gene, the CDR1 and CDR2 loops are MDHEN and SYDVKM. Trimming at the junction amounts to 3 bases on V and 0 bases on J, and the germline ends lie 6 bases apart. Its CDR3 holds 14 amino acids, cysteine through phenylalanine. Only the CDR3 DNA is retained, 42 bases long and in frame from the first base. In this sample, this clonotype turned up many times. This clone's antigen is unknown. Base qualities were left out, and no much larger clone turns up one base away. What the work shows at the level of the full study, not this receptor alone: Ubiquitous expanded tumor TCRs showed up in blood more often at tumor resection than at routine follow-up. Confirming at a functional level the hypothesis that regional TCRs recognize regional mutations was considered to require additional single-cell paired TCR alpha and beta sequencing.

Library prep was done by 5' RACE. Reads for this sample came from a NextSeq 500. In the TCR library protocol, a unique molecular identifier was attached to each TCR cDNA molecule so that PCR and sequencing errors could be corrected. Concerning the study's data processing: TCR identification, UMI-based error correction and CDR3 extraction were performed with Decombinator tools. Expanded TCRs were defined as those above a frequency of 2 per 1,000, corresponding to the top 1% of the tumor frequency distribution. Each repertoire was subsampled 100 times to 5,000 TCRs, after which Renyi diversity was computed with the R vegan package. To build CDR3 similarity networks, amino acid triplet string-kernel similarity was used, and CDR3s were connected when their pairwise similarity was above 0.82. TCRdb reprocessed the public reads (quality trimming at Q25 with fastp, clone calling with MiXCR) and kept in-frame beta chains. Each CDR3 protein gets just one entry, which takes the most common genes and DNA from the rows behind it. These V and J calls are TCRdb output, not the study's own analysis. Within this sample are around 60,000 distinct CDR3 sequences, with 8.4% of them counted one time only. The ten largest clones represent around 15% of the sample.

In the paper's terms, the time point label means: sample taken at primary tumor resection. Without any cell sorting, TCR sequencing was performed on whole RNA extracted either from tumor and nontumor lung tissue or from cryopreserved PBMC samples. The donors were some 70 patients from the lung TRACERx cohort who had early-stage, untreated non-small cell lung cancer. Only patients with enough RNA available from two or more tumor regions were chosen for TCR sequencing. The clonotype originates from a female donor with early-stage non-small cell lung cancer. Sequenced here: PBMCs, sampled at surgery. The V and J segments used are TRBV28 and TRBJ1-3, and the D gene may be TRBD1, 5 bases matching. This receptor has the CDR3 CASSLGLSGNTIYF. The nucleotides read TGTGCCAGCAGTTTGGGGCTCTCTGGAAACACCATATATTTT.